The clone carrying this TCR beta chain has just a few counts. The CDR3 runs 15 residues. The V gene end was trimmed by 5 bases and the J gene end by 5 bases; junction bases not matched to a gene: 5. Per germline, CDR1 SEHNR and CDR2 FQNEAQ (reference sequence). TCRdb analysed the RT-PCR reads with MiXCR anew, one entry per CDR3 protein. The sample has about 700,000 distinct CDR3 sequences; 14% are singletons. The rearrangement links TRBV7-9 to TRBJ2-6; 8 nucleotides match TRBD1. The sample taken for sequencing was memory CD4+ T cells from blood. The source of this sequence is a female donor in good health, serving as a healthy control. Here the CDR3 reads CASSRQGNRANVLTF. The CDR3 DNA reads TGTGCCAGCAGCCGACAGGGGAATCGGGCCAACGTCCTGACTTTC.